These 15 T cell receptor beta chains were all obtained from the same sample, sequenced in a study of OX40 agonist ivuxolimab in advanced cancers. Libraries were prepared by immunoSEQ multiplex PCR; TCRdb keeps only in-frame clonotypes and omits some of them. The repertoire holds about 66,000 clones, with under 85% as singletons. This material consisted of CD4+ or CD8+ T cells sorted from blood, taken in a trial of the OX40 agonist ivuxolimab. These receptors were taken from an adult with an advanced solid tumor such as melanoma, head and neck, liver or kidney cancer.

CDR3 amino acids: CASSLGAGGSNEQFF. The CDR3 region has the DNA TGTGCCAGCAGCTTAGGAGCGGGAGGGAGTAATGAGCAGTTCTTC. The J gene is TRBJ2-1, the V gene TRBV11-2; 10 bases match TRBD2. Unmatched junction bases numbered 4, after V lost 1 base and J lost 7 bases. CDR1 is SGHAT, CDR2 FQNNGV, per germline. The CDR3 length is 15 residues.

The V call is TRBV6-4, the J call TRBJ1-1, with TRBD1 matching 8 bases. This CDR3 region has 14 residues. Germline-derived CDR1 and CDR2 are MRHNA and SNTAGT. V lost 7 bases, J lost 8 bases, and 12 bases stayed unmatched. This CDR3 is CASTPNQGAVEAFF. The DNA of the CDR3 is TGTGCCAGCACCCCAAACCAGGGGGCCGTGGAAGCTTTCTTT.

This chain uses TRBV30 with TRBJ2-7; D remains ambiguous. There are 14 residues in the CDR3. V shed 3 bases and J shed 7 bases, with 19 bases lying between them. Germline V gives CDR1 GTSNPN, CDR2 SVGIG (reference sequence). DNA of the CDR3: TGTGCCTGGAGCTCATTCTCCCAGAGGAAGGAGCAGTACTTC. It encodes CAWSSFSQRKEQYF.

The chain couples TRBV11-3 to TRBJ2-7; TRBD2 aligns across 9 bases. Germline V gene sequence: CDR1 SGHNT, CDR2 YENEEA. V shed 6 bases, J shed 7 bases, and the junction held 10 bases outside the gene matches. CDR3 size: 14 residues. The CDR3 region is CASSPVAGVGEQYF. The CDR3 DNA sequence: TGTGCCAGCAGTCCAGTAGCGGGAGTGGGGGAGCAGTACTTC.

The gene calls are TRBV5-4 and TRBJ2-3, with 15 bases lining up with TRBD2. The CDR3 is 17 amino acids. Trimming cost V 10 bases and J 8 bases; bases outside gene matches: 17. Germline lookup yields CDR1 SGHNT and CDR2 YYREEE (reference sequence). CDR3 sequence: CAFTGTSGRNPLGTQYF. CDR3 bases: TGTGCCTTTACCGGGACTAGCGGGAGGAACCCACTCGGTACGCAGTATTTT.

The rearrangement links TRBV7-2 to TRBJ2-7; 8 nucleotides match TRBD1. The junction had 13 bases not matched to a gene; V was cut back by 5 bases and J by 4 bases. Germline V gene sequence: CDR1 SGHTA, CDR2 FQGNSA. The CDR3 contains 16 residues. Here the CDR3 reads CASSAVGAGGRYEQYF. In DNA form, the CDR3 reads TGTGCCAGCAGCGCTGTAGGAGCAGGGGGCCGATACGAGCAGTACTTC. Variable domain in full (rest from reference TRBV7-2 and TRBJ2-7): GAGVSQSPSNKVTEKGKDVELRCDPISGHTALYWYRQSLGQGLEFLIYFQGNSAPDKSGLPSDRFSAERTGGSVSTLTIQRTQQEDSAVYLCASSAVGAGGRYEQYFGPGTRLTVT.

The chain has TRBV5-1 and TRBJ2-7; D might be TRBD1 or TRBD2, each matching 5 bases. From germline, CDR1 is SGHRS and CDR2 YFSETQ. CDR3 length: 14 residues. V was pared by 5 bases and J by 2 bases, with 14 bases between. The CDR3 here is CASRSVGATYEQYF. The CDR3 DNA reads TGCGCCAGCAGATCAGTCGGGGCAACCTACGAGCAGTACTTC.

Worth noting for this clone: Sequence at one end of the junction differs from germline and may be a read error. The rearrangement joins TRBV10-3 to TRBJ2-7; D unclear. Germline CDR1 is ENHRY and CDR2 is SYGVKD. The CDR3 is 10 amino acids. The CDR3 sequence: CAISEVRHRF. In DNA form, the CDR3 reads TGTGCCATCAGTGAGGTTCGGCACCGCTTC.

V usage is TRBV10-2 and J usage is TRBJ2-5, with TRBD1 matching 7 bases. The J call may be wrong; the DNA end is better matched by TRBJ2-7. This CDR3 contains 13 residues. CDR1 is WSHSY and CDR2 is SAAADI in the germline V gene. CDR3 protein: CASSSDRDYEQYF. The CDR3 DNA reads TGCGCCAGCAGCTCTGACAGGGACTACGAGCAGTACTTC.

The genes are TRBV19 and TRBJ2-7; D is uncertain. The CDR3 covers 13 residues. V was trimmed by 3 bases and J by 2 bases, leaving 8 bases between them. CDR1 and CDR2 (germline): LNHDA, SQIVND (reference sequence). CDR3 residues: CASSMVHPYEQYF. The CDR3 DNA sequence: TGTGCCAGTAGTATGGTCCACCCCTACGAGCAGTACTTC.

This sequence joins TRBV7-2 and TRBJ2-3; 10 bases align to TRBD2. V gave up 4 bases and J gave up 1 base; unmatched junction bases: 5. The CDR3 is 16 residues long. Germline loops: CDR1 SGHTA, CDR2 FQGNSA. The CDR3 nucleotides read TGTGCCAGCAGCTCCATAGCGGGAGGCCGCACAGATACGCAGTATTTT. Translating gives CASSSIAGGRTDTQYF.

CDR3 loop: CASSWAGQTYEQYF. CDR3 sequence (DNA): TGTGCCAGCAGTTGGGCGGGTCAGACCTACGAGCAGTACTTC. V is TRBV27 and J is TRBJ2-7; possible D gene TRBD2, 5 bases. The CDR3 extends over 14 amino acids. V was pared by 4 bases and J by 2 bases, with 12 bases between. Germline-derived CDR1 and CDR2 are MNHEY and SMNVEV (reference sequence).

The chain carries TRBV7-2 and TRBJ2-7; TRBD2 agrees at 11 bases. This CDR3 contains 15 residues. Per the germline V gene, CDR1 is SGHTA and CDR2 is FQGNSA. V was clipped by 5 bases and J by 1 base; unmatched bases: 4. In DNA form, the CDR3 reads TGTGCCAGCAGCGTGGGACTAGCGGCTTCCTACGAGCAGTACTTC. Translating gives CASSVGLAASYEQYF.

The DNA for the CDR3 is TGCGCCAGCAGCCAAATCACCTGGGACTTAAACACTGAAGCTTTCTTT. This encodes CASSQITWDLNTEAFF. The chain combines TRBV4-1 with TRBJ1-1, with D maybe TRBD1 (5 bases). The V gene's germline CDR1 is MGHRA and CDR2 YSYEKL. V was trimmed by 2 bases and J by 2 bases, leaving 15 bases between them. This CDR3 spans 16 amino acids.

CDR3 sequence reads: CASSRTRTVQETQYF. The CDR3 nucleotides read TGTGCCAGCAGCCGAACACGGACAGTTCAAGAGACCCAGTACTTC. The chain recombines TRBV7-9 with TRBJ2-5; tentative D call: TRBD1 (6 bases). V was cut by 5 bases and J by 2 bases, with 15 bases left in between. Germline values: CDR1 SEHNR, CDR2 FQNEAQ (reference sequence). The CDR3 is made up of 15 amino acids.